The next 30 T cell receptor beta chains were all read from a single sample in a study of cytomegalovirus exposure and HLA in healthy donors. 13 Jbeta primers and 60 Vbeta primers were used for the PCR. The method was immunoSEQ multiplex PCR; TCRdb's version includes in-frame clones alone and lacks a portion of them. Found here are tens of thousands of clones, just under 80% of them singletons; the top ten hold around 4%. The sample was PBMCs. The receptors were sampled from a male donor in good health and CMV-seropositive.

The chain is built from TRBV7-9 and TRBJ2-1; D call uncertain. The CDR3 loop spans 13 amino acids. In germline, CDR1 is SEHNR, CDR2 FQNEAQ (reference sequence). V lost 1 base and J 5 bases, leaving 6 bases between the germline ends. This CDR3 is CASSLGSNNEQFF. For the CDR3, the DNA is TGTGCCAGCAGCTTAGGTAGTAACAATGAGCAGTTCTTC.

Concerning this clone: At one of its ends the junction is not consistent with the germline gene, which may arise from a read error. This sequence joins TRBV28 and TRBJ1-2, with TRBD1 as a possible D gene (5 bases). Germline V gene sequence: CDR1 MDHEN, CDR2 SYDVKM. The CDR3 length is 14 residues. CDR3 region: CASSPPTGFYGYPF. CDR3 coding DNA: TGTGCCAGCAGTCCCCCCACAGGCTTTTATGGCTACCCCTTC.

The chain links TRBV6-4 to TRBJ2-2, with 8 bases lining up with TRBD2. Germline CDR1 reads MRHNA; CDR2 reads SNTAGT. V lost 5 bases, J lost 3 bases, and 5 bases stayed unmatched. CDR3 length: 15 residues. The CDR3: CASSPAGDDTGELFF. CDR3 in DNA: TGTGCCAGCAGTCCAGCGGGAGACGACACCGGGGAGCTGTTTTTT.

This clone was picked up a small number of times. This rearrangement joins TRBV7-8 to TRBJ2-7, with TRBD2 as a possible D gene (5 bases). The CDR3 is 14 residues long. The germline CDR1 and CDR2 sequences are SGHVS and FQNEAQ. V lost 4 bases and J 2 bases, leaving 12 bases between the germline ends. The CDR3 loop is CASSSSDSAYEQYF. As DNA, the CDR3 is TGTGCCAGCAGCTCTTCGGACTCGGCCTACGAGCAGTACTTC.

The chain is built from TRBV19 and TRBJ2-4; TRBD2 aligns across 10 bases. The junction had 10 bases not matched to a gene; V was cut back by 3 bases and J by 5 bases. The length of the CDR3 is 17 residues. Germline assignment: CDR1 LNHDA and CDR2 SQIVND (reference sequence). CDR3 sequence reads: CASSIDLASGGENIQYF. CDR3 DNA: TGTGCCAGTAGTATCGATCTGGCTAGCGGGGGAGAAAACATTCAGTACTTC.

The rearrangement links TRBV5-8 to TRBJ2-5, with D possibly TRBD1 on 6 matching bases. Germline values: CDR1 SGHTS, CDR2 YDEGEE. This CDR3 spans 13 amino acids. V lost 5 bases, J lost 0 bases, and 8 bases lay in between. The CDR3 DNA is TGTGCCAGCAGAGGACAGAACCAAGAGACCCAGTACTTC. It yields the protein CASRGQNQETQYF.

The chain recombines TRBV6-6 with TRBJ2-1; TRBD2 agrees at 11 bases. The length of the CDR3 is 15 residues. Germline lookup yields CDR1 MNHNY and CDR2 SVGAGI (reference sequence). V lost 6 bases and J lost 8; bases outside the gene matches: 9. CDR3 residues: CASSYSGGATDEQFF. The CDR3 region has the DNA TGTGCCAGCAGCTATAGCGGGGGGGCGACGGATGAGCAGTTCTTC.

The chain carries TRBV27 and TRBJ2-1; tentatively, D is TRBD1 (6 bases). The germline V gene encodes CDR1 MNHEY and CDR2 SMNVEV (reference sequence). V lost 2 bases and J 3 bases, leaving 14 bases between the germline ends. The CDR3 is made up of 16 amino acids. The CDR3: CASSLRQGPYYNEQFF. The CDR3 region has the DNA TGTGCCAGCAGTTTACGCCAGGGGCCCTACTACAATGAGCAGTTCTTC.

V is TRBV6-5 and J is TRBJ2-5; TRBD2 matches at 9 bases. V shed 6 bases and J 4 bases; nucleotides not matched to a gene: 6. The CDR3 is made up of 14 amino acids. From germline, CDR1 is MNHEY and CDR2 SVGAGI. The CDR3 here is CASSPRTSAETQYF. The CDR3 bases are TGTGCCAGCAGCCCCCGGACTAGCGCAGAGACCCAGTACTTC.

This clone was seen only once. The J gene is TRBJ1-2, the V gene TRBV10-3; 7 bases fit TRBD1. This CDR3 region has 15 residues. The junction had 7 bases not matched to a gene; V was cut back by 4 bases and J by 2 bases. Per germline, CDR1 ENHRY and CDR2 SYGVKD. CDR3 DNA sequence: TGTGCCATCAGTGCCGAACAGGGGACCAACTATGGCTACACCTTC. It translates to CAISAEQGTNYGYTF.

This chain links TRBV5-6 with TRBJ1-4, with unresolved D. This CDR3 spans 15 amino acids. V lost 4 bases and J 0 bases, leaving 10 bases between the germline ends. Germline V CDR1 and CDR2: SGHDT, YYEEEE. CDR3: CASSPRFATNEKLFF. CDR3 nucleotides: TGTGCCAGCAGCCCGCGGTTTGCAACTAATGAAAAACTGTTTTTT.

This rearrangement joins TRBV7-9 to TRBJ1-1; TRBD1 matches 7 bases. V was clipped by 6 bases and J by 1 base; unmatched bases: 14. The CDR3 has 17 residues. Germline V gene data show CDR1 as SEHNR and CDR2 as FQNEAQ (reference sequence). The CDR3 DNA reads as TGTGCCAGCAGTTTCCCAGCGGACAGGCCCTCGAACACTGAAGCTTTCTTT. It is translated as CASSFPADRPSNTEAFF.

The V gene is TRBV29-1, the J gene TRBJ2-3; possible D gene TRBD2, 5 bases. Per the germline V gene, CDR1 is SQVTM and CDR2 is ANQGSEA. V shed 6 bases and J shed 0 bases, with 16 bases lying between them. This CDR3 spans 15 amino acids. CDR3 DNA: TGCAGCGTCCCCCCGGCTAGCAGAAGCACAGATACGCAGTATTTT. This sequence encodes CSVPPASRSTDTQYF.

The rearrangement joins TRBV5-4 to TRBJ1-4; 10 nucleotides line up with TRBD1. CDR1 is SGHNT and CDR2 is YYREEE in the germline V gene (reference sequence). J was trimmed by 2 bases and V by 0 bases; bases with no gene match: 4. The length of the CDR3 is 17 residues. CDR3 DNA sequence: TGTGCCAGCAGCTTGGGGGGACAGGGGTCTACTAATGAAAAACTGTTTTTT. It specifies CASSLGGQGSTNEKLFF.

The gene calls are TRBV27 and TRBJ2-1; 13 nucleotides match TRBD2. The CDR3 is 17 residues long. Germline V gives CDR1 MNHEY, CDR2 SMNVEV (reference sequence). V shed 2 bases, J shed 4 bases, and the junction held 5 bases outside the gene matches. DNA for the CDR3: TGTGCCAGCAGTTTACAACTAGCGGGAGGGCTTTACAATGAGCAGTTCTTC. It specifies CASSLQLAGGLYNEQFF.

The rearrangement links TRBV28 to TRBJ1-4; no definite D call. Trimming pared 2 bases from V and 10 bases from J, leaving 8 bases between. Germline V gives CDR1 MDHEN, CDR2 SYDVKM. This CDR3 region has 12 residues. CDR3 nucleotides: TGTGCCAGCAGTTTAATCAGAGGAAAACTGTTTTTT. Translating gives CASSLIRGKLFF.

The rearrangement joins TRBV15 to TRBJ2-1; tentative D call: TRBD2 (7 bases). This CDR3 comprises 17 residues. Germline values: CDR1 LNHNV, CDR2 YYDKDF (reference sequence). Trimming cost V 0 bases and J 1 base, with 13 bases left between them. The CDR3 region has the DNA TGTGCCACCAGCAGAGATCTCGGGGGGCCATCCTACAATGAGCAGTTCTTC. Amino acid sequence: CATSRDLGGPSYNEQFF.

CDR3 protein: CASSSGRGGAGYTF. Here the CDR3 DNA reads TGTGCCAGCAGCTCCGGGAGGGGGGGAGCTGGCTACACCTTC. The rearrangement links TRBV7-9 to TRBJ1-2; D might be TRBD1 (6 bases). Trimming stripped 4 bases from V and 7 bases from J, with 16 bases between. Germline V gene lookup returns CDR1 SEHNR and CDR2 FQNEAQ (reference sequence). CDR3 size: 14 residues. The variable domain in full, completed from reference TRBV7-9 and TRBJ1-2, reads DTGVSQNPRHKITKRGQNVTFRCDPISEHNRLYWYRQTLGQGPEFLTYFQNEAQLEKSRLLSDRFSAERPKGSFSTLEIQRTEQGDSAMYLCASSSGRGGAGYTFGSGTRLTVV.

The chain recombines TRBV10-1 with TRBJ2-7; 7 bases are a match to TRBD1. J was trimmed by 5 bases and V by 5 bases; bases with no gene match: 6. There are 13 residues in the CDR3. Germline V lookup: CDR1 WNHNN, CDR2 SYGVQD (reference sequence). The CDR3 DNA reads TGCGCCAGCAGTCGGGACAGTACGGACGAGCAGTACTTC. Translation: CASSRDSTDEQYF.

This clone was detected only a few times. This chain links TRBV5-5 with TRBJ1-4; D might be TRBD1 (5 bases). The length of the CDR3 is 17 residues. The V gene lost 1 base and the J gene lost 0 bases, with 13 bases spanning the gap. CDR1 and CDR2 from the germline V gene are SGHKS and YYEKEE (reference sequence). CDR3 amino acids: CASSLWGDSATNEKLFF. CDR3 in DNA: TGTGCCAGCAGCTTGTGGGGCGACAGTGCAACTAATGAAAAACTGTTTTTT.

The chain carries TRBV6-5 and TRBJ2-5; D might be TRBD1 (5 bases). CDR3 size: 16 residues. CDR1 and CDR2 (germline): MNHEY, SVGAGI. The V end lost 0 bases, the J end lost 5 bases, and 16 bases lay between the germline ends. The CDR3 sequence is CASSYSALGHGETQYF. CDR3 in DNA: TGTGCCAGCAGTTACTCGGCGTTGGGGCATGGGGAGACCCAGTACTTC.

V gene TRBV28 combines with J gene TRBJ2-7; D is unclear. Trimming took 4 bases from V and 0 from J, leaving 13 bases between them. Germline V gene lookup returns CDR1 MDHEN and CDR2 SYDVKM. CDR3 length: 15 residues. In DNA, the CDR3 is TGTGCCAGCAGTTGGCGCGGCTCCCGCTCCTACGAGCAGTACTTC. As protein: CASSWRGSRSYEQYF. The full variable domain, rest sourced from reference TRBV28 and TRBJ2-7, is DVKVTQSSRYLVKRTGEKVFLECVQDMDHENMFWYRQDPGLGLRLIYFSYDVKMKEKGDIPEGYSVSREKKERFSLILESASTNQTSMYLCASSWRGSRSYEQYFGPGTRLTVT.

J is TRBJ2-7 and V is TRBV7-2; 10 bases align to TRBD2. This CDR3 contains 16 residues. The V gene's germline CDR1 is SGHTA and CDR2 FQGNSA. J gave up 3 bases and V 4 bases, and 9 bases lay outside the gene matches. The CDR3: CASSYYSTSGVYEQYF. As DNA, the CDR3 is TGTGCCAGCAGCTACTACTCAACTAGCGGGGTCTACGAGCAGTACTTC. Full variable domain (rest looked up from reference TRBV7-2 and TRBJ2-7): GAGVSQSPSNKVTEKGKDVELRCDPISGHTALYWYRQSLGQGLEFLIYFQGNSAPDKSGLPSDRFSAERTGGSVSTLTIQRTQQEDSAVYLCASSYYSTSGVYEQYFGPGTRLTVT.

The chain joins TRBV28 to TRBJ2-3; weak D call: TRBD2 (7 bases). CDR3 length equals 15 residues. The V end lost 4 bases, the J end lost 7 bases, and 18 bases lay between the germline ends. Germline V gene lookup returns CDR1 MDHEN and CDR2 SYDVKM. CDR3 bases: TGTGCCAGCAGTTCCCAGCCGGGGGGCGGTAATACGCAGTATTTT. It specifies CASSSQPGGGNTQYF.

The gene calls are TRBV13 and TRBJ2-7; TRBD1 matches 7 bases. CDR1 is PRHDT, CDR2 FYEKMQ, per germline (reference sequence). The CDR3 length is 15 residues. With 3 bases clipped from V and 2 bases from J, the junction kept 7 bases outside the gene matches. The CDR3 loop reads CASSFRTGFPYEQYF. The CDR3 DNA sequence: TGTGCCAGCAGCTTCAGGACAGGCTTCCCCTACGAGCAGTACTTC.

The chain couples TRBV5-6 to TRBJ2-5, with TRBD2 matching 8 bases. This CDR3 is 13 amino acids long. The ends lost 4 bases at V and 5 bases at J; junction bases unmatched: 4. The germline CDR1 and CDR2 sequences are SGHDT and YYEEEE. This chain's CDR3 is CASSRGGLETQYF. The CDR3, as DNA: TGTGCCAGCAGCCGGGGGGGTTTGGAGACCCAGTACTTC.

The rearrangement uses TRBV5-1 and TRBJ2-1, with 7 bases lining up with TRBD2. V was pared by 4 bases and J by 9 bases, with 16 bases of the junction left unmatched. The CDR3 is made up of 16 amino acids. Germline CDR1 is SGHRS and CDR2 is YFSETQ. This CDR3 reads CASSRLGLPASGEQFF. CDR3 sequence (DNA): TGCGCCAGCAGCCGTCTGGGACTACCGGCTTCCGGTGAGCAGTTCTTC.

The rearrangement links TRBV15 to TRBJ2-7; TRBD1 is a possible D gene (8 bases). Germline CDR1 reads LNHNV; CDR2 reads YYDKDF (reference sequence). CDR3 length: 18 residues. Trimming cost V 4 bases and J 7 bases, with 29 bases left between them. DNA of the CDR3: TGTGCCACCAGCACCCTGGGTGGGAGGGGGACAGGCTCGGGGGAGCAGTACTTC. As protein: CATSTLGGRGTGSGEQYF. The full variable domain, its missing parts supplied by reference TRBV15 and TRBJ2-7, is DAMVIQNPRYQVTQFGKPVTLSCSQTLNHNVMYWYQQKSSQAPKLLFHYYDKDFNNEADTPDNFQSRRPNTSFCFLDIRSPGLGDTAMYLCATSTLGGRGTGSGEQYFGPGTRLTVT.

The rearrangement joins TRBV6-5 to TRBJ1-1; 7 bases agree with TRBD1. This CDR3 is built from 14 residues. Germline V lookup: CDR1 MNHEY, CDR2 SVGAGI. Losses at the gene ends were 5 bases for V and 1 base for J; bases not matched to a gene: 4. In DNA form, the CDR3 reads TGTGCCAGCAGTATCGACAGGGCGAACACTGAAGCTTTCTTT. This encodes CASSIDRANTEAFF.

The chain employs TRBV28 and TRBJ1-2; D unclear. Germline V lookup: CDR1 MDHEN, CDR2 SYDVKM. The CDR3 consists of 12 residues. V lost 8 bases and J 2 bases, leaving 9 bases between the germline ends. The CDR3 DNA is TGTGCCAGCGGCGACATAAACTATGGCTACACCTTC. Translating gives CASGDINYGYTF.